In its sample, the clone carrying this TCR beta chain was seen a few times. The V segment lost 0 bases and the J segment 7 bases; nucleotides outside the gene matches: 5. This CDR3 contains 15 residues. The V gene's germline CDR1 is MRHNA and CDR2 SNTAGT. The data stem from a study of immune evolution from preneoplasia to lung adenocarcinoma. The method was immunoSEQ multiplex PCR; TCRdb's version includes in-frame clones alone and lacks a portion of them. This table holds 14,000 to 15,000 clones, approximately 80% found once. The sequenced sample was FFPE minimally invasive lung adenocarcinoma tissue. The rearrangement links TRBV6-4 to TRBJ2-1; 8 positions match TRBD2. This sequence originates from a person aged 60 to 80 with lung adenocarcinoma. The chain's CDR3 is CASSDSIAGGNEQFF. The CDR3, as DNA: TGTGCCAGCAGTGACTCGATTGCGGGAGGAAATGAGCAGTTCTTC.